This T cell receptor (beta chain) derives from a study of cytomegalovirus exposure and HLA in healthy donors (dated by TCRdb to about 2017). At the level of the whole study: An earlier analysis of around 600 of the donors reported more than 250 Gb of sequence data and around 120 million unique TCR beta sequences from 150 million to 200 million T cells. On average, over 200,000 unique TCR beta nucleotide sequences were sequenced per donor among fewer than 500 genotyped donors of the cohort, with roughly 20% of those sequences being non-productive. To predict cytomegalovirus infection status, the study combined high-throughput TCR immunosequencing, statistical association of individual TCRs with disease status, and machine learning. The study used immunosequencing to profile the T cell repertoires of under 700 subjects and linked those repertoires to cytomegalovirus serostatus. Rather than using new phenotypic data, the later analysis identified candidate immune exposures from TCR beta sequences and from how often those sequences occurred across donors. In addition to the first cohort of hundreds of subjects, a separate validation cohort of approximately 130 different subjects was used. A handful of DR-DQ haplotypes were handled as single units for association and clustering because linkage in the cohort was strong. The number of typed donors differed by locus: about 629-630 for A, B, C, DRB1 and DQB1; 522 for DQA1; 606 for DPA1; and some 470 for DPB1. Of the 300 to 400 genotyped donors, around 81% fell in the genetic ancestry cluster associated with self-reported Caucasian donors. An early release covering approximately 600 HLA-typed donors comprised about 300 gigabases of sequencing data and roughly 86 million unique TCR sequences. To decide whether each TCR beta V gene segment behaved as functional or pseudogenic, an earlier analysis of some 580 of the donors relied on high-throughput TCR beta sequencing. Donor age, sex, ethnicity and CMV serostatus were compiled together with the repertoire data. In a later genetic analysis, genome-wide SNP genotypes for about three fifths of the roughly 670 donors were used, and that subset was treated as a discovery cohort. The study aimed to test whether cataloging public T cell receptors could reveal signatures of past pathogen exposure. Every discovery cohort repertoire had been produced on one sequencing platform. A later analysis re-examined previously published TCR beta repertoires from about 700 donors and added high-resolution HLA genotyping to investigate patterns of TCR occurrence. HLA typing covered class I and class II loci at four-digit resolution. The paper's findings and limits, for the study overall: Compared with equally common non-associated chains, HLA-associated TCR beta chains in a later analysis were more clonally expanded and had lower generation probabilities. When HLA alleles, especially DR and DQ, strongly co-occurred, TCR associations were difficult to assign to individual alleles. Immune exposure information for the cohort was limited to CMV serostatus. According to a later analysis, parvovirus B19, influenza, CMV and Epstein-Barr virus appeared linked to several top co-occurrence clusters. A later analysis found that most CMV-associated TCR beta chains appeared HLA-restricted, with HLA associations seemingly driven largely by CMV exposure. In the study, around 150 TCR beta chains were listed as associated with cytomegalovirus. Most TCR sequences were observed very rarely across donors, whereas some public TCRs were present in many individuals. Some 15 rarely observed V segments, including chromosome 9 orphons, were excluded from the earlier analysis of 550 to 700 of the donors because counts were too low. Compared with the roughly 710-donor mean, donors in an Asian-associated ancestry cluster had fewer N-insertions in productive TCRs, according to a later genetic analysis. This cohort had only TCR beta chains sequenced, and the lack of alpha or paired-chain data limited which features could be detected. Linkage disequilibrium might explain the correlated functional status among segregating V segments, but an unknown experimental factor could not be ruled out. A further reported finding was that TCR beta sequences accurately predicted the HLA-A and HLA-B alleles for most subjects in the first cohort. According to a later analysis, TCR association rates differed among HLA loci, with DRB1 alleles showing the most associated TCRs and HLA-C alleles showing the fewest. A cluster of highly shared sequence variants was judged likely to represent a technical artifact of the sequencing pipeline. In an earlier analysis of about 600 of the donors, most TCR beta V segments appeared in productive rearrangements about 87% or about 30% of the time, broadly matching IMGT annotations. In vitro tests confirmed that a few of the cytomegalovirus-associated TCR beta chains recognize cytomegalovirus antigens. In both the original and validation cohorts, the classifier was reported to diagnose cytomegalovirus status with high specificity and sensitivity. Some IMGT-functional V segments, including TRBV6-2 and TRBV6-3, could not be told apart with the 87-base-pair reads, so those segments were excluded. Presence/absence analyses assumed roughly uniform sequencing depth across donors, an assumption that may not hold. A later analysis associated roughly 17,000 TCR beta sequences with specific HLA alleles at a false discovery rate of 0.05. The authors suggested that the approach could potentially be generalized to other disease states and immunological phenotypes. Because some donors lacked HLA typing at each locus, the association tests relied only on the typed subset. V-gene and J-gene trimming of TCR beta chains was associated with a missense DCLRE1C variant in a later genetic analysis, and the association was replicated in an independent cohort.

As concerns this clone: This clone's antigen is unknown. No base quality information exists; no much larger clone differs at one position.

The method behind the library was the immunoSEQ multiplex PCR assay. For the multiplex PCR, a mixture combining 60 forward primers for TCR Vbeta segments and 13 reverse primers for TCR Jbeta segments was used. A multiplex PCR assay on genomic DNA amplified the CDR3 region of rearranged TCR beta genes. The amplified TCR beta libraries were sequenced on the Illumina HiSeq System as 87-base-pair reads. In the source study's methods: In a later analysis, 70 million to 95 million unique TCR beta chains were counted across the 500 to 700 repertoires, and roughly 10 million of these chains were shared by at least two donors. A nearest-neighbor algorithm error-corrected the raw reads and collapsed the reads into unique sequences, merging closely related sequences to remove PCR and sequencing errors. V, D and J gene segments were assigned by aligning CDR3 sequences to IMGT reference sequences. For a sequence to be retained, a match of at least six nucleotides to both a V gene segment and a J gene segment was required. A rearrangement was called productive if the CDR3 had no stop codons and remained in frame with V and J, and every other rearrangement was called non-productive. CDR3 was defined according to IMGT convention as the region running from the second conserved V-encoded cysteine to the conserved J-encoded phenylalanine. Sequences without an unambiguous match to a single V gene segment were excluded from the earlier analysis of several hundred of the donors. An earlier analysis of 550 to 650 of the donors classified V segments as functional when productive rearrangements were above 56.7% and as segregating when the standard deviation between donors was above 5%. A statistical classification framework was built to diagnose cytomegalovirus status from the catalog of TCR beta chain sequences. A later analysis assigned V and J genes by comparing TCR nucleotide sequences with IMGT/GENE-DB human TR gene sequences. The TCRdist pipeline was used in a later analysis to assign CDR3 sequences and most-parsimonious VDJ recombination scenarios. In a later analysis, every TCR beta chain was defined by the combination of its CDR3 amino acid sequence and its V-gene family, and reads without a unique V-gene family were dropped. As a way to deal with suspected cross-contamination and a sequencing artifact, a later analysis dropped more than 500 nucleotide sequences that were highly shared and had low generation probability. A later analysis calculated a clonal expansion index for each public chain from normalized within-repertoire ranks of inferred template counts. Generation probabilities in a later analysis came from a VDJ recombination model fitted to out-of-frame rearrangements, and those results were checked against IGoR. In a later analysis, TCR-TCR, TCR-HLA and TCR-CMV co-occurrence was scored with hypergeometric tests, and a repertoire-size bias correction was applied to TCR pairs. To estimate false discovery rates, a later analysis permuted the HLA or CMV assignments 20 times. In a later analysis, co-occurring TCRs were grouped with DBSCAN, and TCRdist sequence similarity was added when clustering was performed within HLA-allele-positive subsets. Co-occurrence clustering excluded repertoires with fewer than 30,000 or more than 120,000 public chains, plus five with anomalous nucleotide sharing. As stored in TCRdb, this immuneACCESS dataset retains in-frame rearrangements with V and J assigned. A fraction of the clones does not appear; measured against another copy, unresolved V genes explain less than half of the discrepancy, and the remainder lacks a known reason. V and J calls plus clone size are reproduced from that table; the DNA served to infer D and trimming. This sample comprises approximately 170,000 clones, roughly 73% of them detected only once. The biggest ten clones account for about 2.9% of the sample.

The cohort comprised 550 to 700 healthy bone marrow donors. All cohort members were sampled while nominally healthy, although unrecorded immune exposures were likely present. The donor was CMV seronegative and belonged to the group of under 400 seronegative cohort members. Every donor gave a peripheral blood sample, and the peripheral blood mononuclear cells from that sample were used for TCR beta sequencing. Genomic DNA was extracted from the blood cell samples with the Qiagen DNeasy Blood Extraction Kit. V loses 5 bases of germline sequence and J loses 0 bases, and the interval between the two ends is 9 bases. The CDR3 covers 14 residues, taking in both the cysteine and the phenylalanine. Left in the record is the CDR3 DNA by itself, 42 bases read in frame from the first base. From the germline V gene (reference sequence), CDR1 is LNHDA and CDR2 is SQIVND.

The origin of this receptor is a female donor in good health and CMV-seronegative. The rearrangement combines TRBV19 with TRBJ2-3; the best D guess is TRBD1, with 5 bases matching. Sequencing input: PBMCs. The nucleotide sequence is TGTGCCAGTAGTCACAGGTCTAGCACAGATACGCAGTATTTT. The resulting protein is CASSHRSSTDTQYF.